The rows below give T cell receptor beta chains drawn from one sample of a study of CD8 T cells in Susac syndrome. MiXCR, run by TCRdb on the immunoSEQ multiplex PCR reads, gives a single entry per CDR3 protein. Seen here are roughly 150,000 distinct CDR3 sequences, just under 95% observed once, and the top ten hold around 0.13%. The sequenced sample consisted of CD4+ T cells from PBMCs. All receptors come from a human donor in good health. Both conserved end residues are trimmed from each CDR3. Each record gives: V gene, CDR3 protein.

>TRBV7-3
ASSLGATDTQY
>TRBV11-3
ASSLGLAGENIQY
>TRBV5-1
ASSLDTGSNQPQH
>TRBV7-8
ASRRGQHTEAF
>TRBV9
ASSPPWGDTQY
>TRBV6-5
ASSYGVGETQY
>TRBV18
ASSATGADGYT
>TRBV15
ATSGGGVQNQPQH
>TRBV9
ASSVTQGGIQY
>TRBV29-1
SVGDRGREETQY
>TRBV4-1
ASSHRAGGLEQF
>TRBV5-4
ASSLVGDKGYT
>TRBV5-1
ASSLESQGAEQY
>TRBV6-5
ASSKLGADTQY
>TRBV7-9
ASSPRQGNNSPLH
>TRBV4-2
ASSRSSRRNTEAF
>TRBV6-2/TRBV6-3
ASSAVGNTEAF
>TRBV14
ASSSQMLAETQY
>TRBV5-1
ASSYPGTATDTQY
>TRBV19
ASSSQPGLQIPTDTQY
>TRBV29-1
SVVRGDGYT
>TRBV7-3
ASSDPVSGAGTDTQY
>TRBV7-8
ASSSLAGQGTEAF
>TRBV25-1
ASSPGPQGSPLH
>TRBV5-1
ASSNTGVQETQY
>TRBV19
ASSVPLQGFDEQF
>TRBV23-1
ASTPRDRPSYEQY
>TRBV15
ATFGDPDNEQF
>TRBV2
ASGGGSFTDTQY
>TRBV3-1
ASSQPGPGNTIY
>TRBV6-1
ATGQIMNTEAF
>TRBV11-2
ASSARNEQF
>TRBV2
ASSDLDGYT
>TRBV4-2
ASSQESGTGLWNQPQH
>TRBV6-5
ASKKSLGSNQPQH
>TRBV5-1
ASSTQGVPGTGELF
>TRBV5-4
ASSQDSNYGYT
>TRBV4-1
ASSQVPVTGELF
>TRBV9
ASSVGGQGEKTQY
>TRBV29-1
SVESGQY